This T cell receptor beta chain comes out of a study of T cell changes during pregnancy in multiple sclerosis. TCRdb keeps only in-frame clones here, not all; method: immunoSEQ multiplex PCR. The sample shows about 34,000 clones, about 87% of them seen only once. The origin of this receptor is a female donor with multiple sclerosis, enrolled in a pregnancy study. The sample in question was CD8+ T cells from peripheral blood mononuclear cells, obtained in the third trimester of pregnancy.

CDR3 loop: CASSSLGRTSTDTQYF. The CDR3 coding sequence is TGTGCCAGCAGTTCGTTGGGCAGGACTAGCACAGATACGCAGTATTTT. This rearrangement joins TRBV27 to TRBJ2-3; a possible D gene is TRBD2 (5 bases). The V end lost 4 bases, the J end lost 0 bases, and 14 bases lay between the germline ends. The CDR3 contains 16 residues. Germline-derived CDR1 and CDR2 are MNHEY and SMNVEV (reference sequence).